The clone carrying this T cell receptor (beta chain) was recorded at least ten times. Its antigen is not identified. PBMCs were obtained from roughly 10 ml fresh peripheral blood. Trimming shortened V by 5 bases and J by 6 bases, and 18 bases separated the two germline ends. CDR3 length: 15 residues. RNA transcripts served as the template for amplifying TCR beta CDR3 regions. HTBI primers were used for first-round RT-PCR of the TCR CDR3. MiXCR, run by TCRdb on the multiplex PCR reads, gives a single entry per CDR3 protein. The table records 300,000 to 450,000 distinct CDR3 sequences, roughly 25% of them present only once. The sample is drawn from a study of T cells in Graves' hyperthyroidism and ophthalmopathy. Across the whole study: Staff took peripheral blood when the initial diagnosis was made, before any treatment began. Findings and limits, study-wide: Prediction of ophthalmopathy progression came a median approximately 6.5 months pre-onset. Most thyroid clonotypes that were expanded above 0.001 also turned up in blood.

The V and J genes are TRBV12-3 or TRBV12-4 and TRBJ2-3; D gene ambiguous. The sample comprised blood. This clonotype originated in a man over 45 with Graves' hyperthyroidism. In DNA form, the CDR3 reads TGTGCCAGCAGTGCTTCGGAGAGTCACTCCGATACGCAGTATTTT. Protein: CASSASESHSDTQYF.